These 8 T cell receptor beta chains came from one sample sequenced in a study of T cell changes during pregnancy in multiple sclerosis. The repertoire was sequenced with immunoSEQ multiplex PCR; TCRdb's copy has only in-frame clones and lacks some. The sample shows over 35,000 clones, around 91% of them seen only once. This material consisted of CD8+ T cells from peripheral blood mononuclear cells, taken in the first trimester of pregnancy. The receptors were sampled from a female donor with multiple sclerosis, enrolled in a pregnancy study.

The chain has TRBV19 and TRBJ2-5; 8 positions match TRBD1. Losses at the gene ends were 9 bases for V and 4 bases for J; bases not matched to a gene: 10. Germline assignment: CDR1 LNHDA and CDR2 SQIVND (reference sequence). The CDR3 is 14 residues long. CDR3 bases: TGTGCCAGCCAACCAGGGGGCGCGGGAGAGACCCAGTACTTC. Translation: CASQPGGAGETQYF.

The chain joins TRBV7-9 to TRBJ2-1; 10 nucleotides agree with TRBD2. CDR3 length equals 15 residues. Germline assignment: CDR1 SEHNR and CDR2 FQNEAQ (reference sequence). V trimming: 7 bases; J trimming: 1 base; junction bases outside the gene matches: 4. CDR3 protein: CASKMTSGSYNEQFF. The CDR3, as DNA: TGTGCCAGCAAAATGACTAGCGGGTCCTACAATGAGCAGTTCTTC.

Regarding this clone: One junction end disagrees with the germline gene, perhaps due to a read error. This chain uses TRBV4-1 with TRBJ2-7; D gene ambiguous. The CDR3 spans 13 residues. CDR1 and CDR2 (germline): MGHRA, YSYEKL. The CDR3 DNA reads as TGCGCCAGCAGTCAAGAAAGAGGCTACGAGCAGTACTTC. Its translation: CASSQERGYEQYF.

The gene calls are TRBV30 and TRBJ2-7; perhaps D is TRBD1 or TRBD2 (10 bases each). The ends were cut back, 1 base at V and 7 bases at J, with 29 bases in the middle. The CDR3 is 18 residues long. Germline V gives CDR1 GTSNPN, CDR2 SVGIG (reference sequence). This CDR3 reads CAWSAGTGVSGRPGEQYF. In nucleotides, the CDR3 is TGTGCCTGGAGTGCCGGGACAGGGGTTAGCGGGAGGCCGGGAGAGCAGTACTTC.

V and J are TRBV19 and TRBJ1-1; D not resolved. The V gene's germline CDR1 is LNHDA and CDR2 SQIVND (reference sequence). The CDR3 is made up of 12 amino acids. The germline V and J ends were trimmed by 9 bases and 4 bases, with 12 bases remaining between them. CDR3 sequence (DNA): TGTGCCAGCACTCCCCCGGTCACTGAAGCTTTCTTT. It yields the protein CASTPPVTEAFF.

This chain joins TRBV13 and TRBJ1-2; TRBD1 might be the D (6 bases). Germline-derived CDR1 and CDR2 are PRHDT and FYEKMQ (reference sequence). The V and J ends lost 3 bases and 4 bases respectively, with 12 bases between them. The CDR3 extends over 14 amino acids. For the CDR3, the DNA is TGTGCCAGCAGCTTGGGGGGGCTCGGCTATGGCTACACCTTC. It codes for CASSLGGLGYGYTF.

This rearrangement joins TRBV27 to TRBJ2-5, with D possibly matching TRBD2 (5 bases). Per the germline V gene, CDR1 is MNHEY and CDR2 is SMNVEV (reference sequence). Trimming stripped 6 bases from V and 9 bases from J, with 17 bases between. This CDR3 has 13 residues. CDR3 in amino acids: CASRWTPAGAQYF. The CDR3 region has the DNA TGTGCCAGCAGATGGACGCCGGCCGGGGCCCAGTACTTC.

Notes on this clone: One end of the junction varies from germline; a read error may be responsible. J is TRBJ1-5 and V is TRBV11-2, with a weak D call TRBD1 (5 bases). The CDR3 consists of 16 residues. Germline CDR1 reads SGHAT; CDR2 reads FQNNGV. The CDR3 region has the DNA TGTGCCAGCAGCGTAGACAGTGCCCATAGCAATCAGCCCCAGCATTTT. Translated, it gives CASSVDSAHSNQPQHF.